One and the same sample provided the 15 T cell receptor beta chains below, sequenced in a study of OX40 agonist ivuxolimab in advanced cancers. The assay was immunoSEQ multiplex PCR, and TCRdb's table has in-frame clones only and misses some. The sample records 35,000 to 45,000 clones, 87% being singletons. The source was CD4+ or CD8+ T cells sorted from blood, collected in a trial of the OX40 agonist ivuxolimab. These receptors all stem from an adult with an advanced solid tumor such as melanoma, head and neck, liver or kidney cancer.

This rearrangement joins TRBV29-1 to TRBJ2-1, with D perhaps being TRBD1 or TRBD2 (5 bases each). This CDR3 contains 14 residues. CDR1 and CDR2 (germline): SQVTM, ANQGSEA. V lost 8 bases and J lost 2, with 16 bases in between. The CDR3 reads CSTPRDQTYNEQFF. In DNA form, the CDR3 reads TGCAGCACCCCCCGGGACCAAACCTACAATGAGCAGTTCTTC.

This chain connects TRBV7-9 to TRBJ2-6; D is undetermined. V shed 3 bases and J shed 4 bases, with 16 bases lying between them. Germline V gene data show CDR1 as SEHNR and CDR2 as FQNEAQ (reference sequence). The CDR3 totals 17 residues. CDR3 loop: CASSLDSGLGGANVLTF. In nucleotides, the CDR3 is TGTGCCAGCAGCTTGGATTCAGGCCTAGGGGGGGCCAACGTCCTGACTTTC.

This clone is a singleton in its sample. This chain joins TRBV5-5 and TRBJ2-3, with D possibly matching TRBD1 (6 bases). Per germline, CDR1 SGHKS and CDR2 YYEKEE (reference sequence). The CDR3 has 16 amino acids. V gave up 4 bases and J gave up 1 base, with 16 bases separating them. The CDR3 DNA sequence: TGTGCCAGCAGCATCGGACAGCTAGATCGCACAGATACGCAGTATTTT. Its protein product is CASSIGQLDRTDTQYF.

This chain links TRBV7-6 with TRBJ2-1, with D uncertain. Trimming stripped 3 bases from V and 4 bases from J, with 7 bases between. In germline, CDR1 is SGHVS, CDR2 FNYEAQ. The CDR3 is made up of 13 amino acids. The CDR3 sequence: CASSFGRYNEQFF. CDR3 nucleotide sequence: TGTGCCAGCAGCTTCGGACGTTACAATGAGCAGTTCTTC.

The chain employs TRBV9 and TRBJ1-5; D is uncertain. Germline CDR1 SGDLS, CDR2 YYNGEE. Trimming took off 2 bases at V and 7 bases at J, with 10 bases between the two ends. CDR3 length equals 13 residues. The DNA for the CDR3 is TGTGCCAGCAGCGTCGGAACATCCCAGCCCCAGCATTTT. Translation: CASSVGTSQPQHF.

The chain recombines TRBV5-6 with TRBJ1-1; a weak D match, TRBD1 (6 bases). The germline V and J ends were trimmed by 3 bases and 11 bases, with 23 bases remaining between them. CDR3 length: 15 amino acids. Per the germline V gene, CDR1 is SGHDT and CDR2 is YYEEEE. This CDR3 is CASSYLGAATVGAFF. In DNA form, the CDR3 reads TGTGCCAGCAGCTACCTGGGGGCGGCCACAGTGGGTGCTTTCTTT.

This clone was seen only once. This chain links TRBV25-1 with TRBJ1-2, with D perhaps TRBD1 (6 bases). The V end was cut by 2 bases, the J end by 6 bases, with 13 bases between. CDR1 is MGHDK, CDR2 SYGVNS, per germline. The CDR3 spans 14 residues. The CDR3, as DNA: TGTGCCAGCAGTGAAGGTTGGGGGCCGCATGGCTACACCTTC. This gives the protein CASSEGWGPHGYTF.

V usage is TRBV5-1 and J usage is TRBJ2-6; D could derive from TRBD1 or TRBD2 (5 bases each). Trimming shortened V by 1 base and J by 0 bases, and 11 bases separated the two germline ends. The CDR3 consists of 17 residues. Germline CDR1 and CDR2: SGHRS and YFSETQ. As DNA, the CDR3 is TGCGCCAGCAGCTTGAGAATTGGGGGCTCTGGGGCCAACGTCCTGACTTTC. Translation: CASSLRIGGSGANVLTF.

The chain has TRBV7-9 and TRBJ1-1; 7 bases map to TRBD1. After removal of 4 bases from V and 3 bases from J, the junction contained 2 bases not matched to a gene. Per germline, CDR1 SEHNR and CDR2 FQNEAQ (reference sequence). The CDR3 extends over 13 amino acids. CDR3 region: CASSSGQDTEAFF. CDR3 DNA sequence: TGTGCCAGCAGCTCCGGACAGGACACTGAAGCTTTCTTT.

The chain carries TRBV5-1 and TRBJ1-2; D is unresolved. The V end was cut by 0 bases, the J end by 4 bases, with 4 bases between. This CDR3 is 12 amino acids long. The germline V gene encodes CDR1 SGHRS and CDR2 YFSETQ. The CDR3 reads CASSLEGYGYTF. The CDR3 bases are TGCGCCAGCAGCTTGGAGGGCTATGGCTACACCTTC.

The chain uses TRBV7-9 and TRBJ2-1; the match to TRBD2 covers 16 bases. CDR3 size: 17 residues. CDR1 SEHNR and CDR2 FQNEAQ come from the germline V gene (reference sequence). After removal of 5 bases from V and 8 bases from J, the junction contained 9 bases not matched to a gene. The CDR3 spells CASSLTGTSGGAHEQFF. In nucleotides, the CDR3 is TGTGCCAGCAGCCTCACCGGGACTAGCGGGGGGGCCCATGAGCAGTTCTTC. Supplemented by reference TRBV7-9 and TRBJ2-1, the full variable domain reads DTGVSQNPRHKITKRGQNVTFRCDPISEHNRLYWYRQTLGQGPEFLTYFQNEAQLEKSRLLSDRFSAERPKGSFSTLEIQRTEQGDSAMYLCASSLTGTSGGAHEQFFGPGTRLTVL.

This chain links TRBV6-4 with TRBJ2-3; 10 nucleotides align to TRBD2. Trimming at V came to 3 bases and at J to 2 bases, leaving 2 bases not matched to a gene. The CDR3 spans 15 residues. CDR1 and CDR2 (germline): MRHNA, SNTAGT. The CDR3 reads CASSDTSGNTDTQYF. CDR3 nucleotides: TGTGCCAGCAGTGATACTAGCGGGAACACAGATACGCAGTATTTT.

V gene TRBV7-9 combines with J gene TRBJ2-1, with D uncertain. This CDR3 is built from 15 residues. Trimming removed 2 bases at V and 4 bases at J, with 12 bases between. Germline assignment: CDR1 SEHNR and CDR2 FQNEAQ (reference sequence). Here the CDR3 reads CASSLLVAGYNEQFF. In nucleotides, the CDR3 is TGTGCCAGCAGCTTACTAGTTGCCGGGTACAATGAGCAGTTCTTC.

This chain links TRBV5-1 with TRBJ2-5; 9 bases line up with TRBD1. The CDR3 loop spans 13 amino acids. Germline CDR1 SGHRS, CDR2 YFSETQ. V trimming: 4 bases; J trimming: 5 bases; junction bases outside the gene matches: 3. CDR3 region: CASSHGTGETQYF. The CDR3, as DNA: TGCGCCAGCAGCCATGGGACAGGGGAGACCCAGTACTTC.

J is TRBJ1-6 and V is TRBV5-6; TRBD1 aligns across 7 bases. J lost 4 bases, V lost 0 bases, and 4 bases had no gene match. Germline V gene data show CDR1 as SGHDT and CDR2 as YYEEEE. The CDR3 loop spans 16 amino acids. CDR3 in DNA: TGTGCCAGCAGCTTGGGGCAGGGGGTTTATAATTCACCCCTCCACTTT. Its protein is CASSLGQGVYNSPLHF.